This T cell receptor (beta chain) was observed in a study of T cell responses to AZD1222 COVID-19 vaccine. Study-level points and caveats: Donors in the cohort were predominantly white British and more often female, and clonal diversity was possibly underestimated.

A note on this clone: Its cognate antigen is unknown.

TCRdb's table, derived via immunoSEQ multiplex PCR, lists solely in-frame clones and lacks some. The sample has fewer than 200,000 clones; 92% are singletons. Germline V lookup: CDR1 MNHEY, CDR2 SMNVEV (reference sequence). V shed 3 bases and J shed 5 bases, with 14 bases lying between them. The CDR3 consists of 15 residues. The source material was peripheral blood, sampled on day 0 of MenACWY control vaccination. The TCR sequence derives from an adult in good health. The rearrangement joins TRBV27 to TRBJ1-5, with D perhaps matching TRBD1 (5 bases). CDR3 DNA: TGTGCCAGCAGTTTTTTGGGGGAGAAATATCAGCCCCAGCATTTT. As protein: CASSFLGEKYQPQHF.